The clone carrying this TCR beta chain was picked up many times. Its specificity is unknown. Authors' analysis steps: Built for papillary thyroid cancer, a distant-metastasis classifier drew on CDR3 differences across clinicopathological groups. TCRdb used MiXCR to call clones anew from the PCR reads. These V and J calls originate from TCRdb's pipeline instead of the authors' own analysis. The table lists about 45,000 clones, 4% of them singletons. The CDR3 loop spans 14 amino acids. The germline gives CDR1 KGHDR, CDR2 SFDVKD. Trimming removed 3 bases at V and 6 bases at J, with 13 bases between. Prior to thyroid surgery, none of the patients had received any treatment. These data are taken from a study of metastatic and nonmetastatic thyroid tumors. Study context: Comparative analysis of repertoires was undertaken across blood and tumor or nodule tissue obtained from malignant and benign thyroid patients.

Study findings and constraints: Compared with benign nodules, malignant thyroid tumors were reported to have significantly higher TCR beta diversity in both blood and tumor.

This clonotype was sampled from a female donor with papillary thyroid cancer or a benign thyroid nodule (not recorded which). Some clones in this sample may be carry-over from other donors' samples. The rearrangement joins TRBV24-1 to TRBJ1-2; no firm D call. Sequences were obtained from blood. CDR3 sequence: CATSDEKGENGYTF. The CDR3 DNA is TGTGCCACCAGTGATGAGAAGGGTGAGAATGGCTACACCTTC.